This T cell receptor (beta chain) came from a study of T cell responses to AZD1222 COVID-19 vaccine (TCRdb year 2021). Turning to the overall study: AZD1222 recipients given second doses at about 4 weeks or at about 12 weeks were pooled, since spike-specific TCR depth and breadth were not found to differ between the two schedules. TCR sequencing covered fewer than 250 trial participants: some 210 given two doses of AZD1222 and 26 given two doses of MenACWY control vaccine. Trial participants were enrolled into age subgroups of 18-55, 56-69 and 70-plus years, which contained around 150, 29 and 61 TCR-sequenced participants, respectively.

CDR1 and CDR2, per the germline V gene (reference sequence), are GTSNPN and SVGIG. The CDR3 covers 16 residues, taking in both the cysteine and the phenylalanine. Of all the DNA, just the CDR3 is kept, 48 bases in frame from base 1. Germline trimming amounts to 5 bases on V and 0 bases on J, with 11 as the count of junction bases outside the gene matches. The CDR3 regions of human TCRbeta chains were analyzed by immunosequencing. Under the source paper's analysis protocol: TCRs in the repertoires were matched against a reference library of SARS-CoV-2-specific TCRs that had been generated with the MIRA antigen-specificity platform. Breadth meant the fraction of unique TCRs that were SARS-CoV-2-associated, whereas depth meant the fraction of total T cells that were SARS-CoV-2-associated. Using the MIRA data, each spike-specific TCR was assigned both to the spike region to which the TCR was reactive and to a CD4 or CD8 class. Log10-transformed breadth and depth values were compared by one-way ANOVA with Sidak's multiple comparisons tests. This is the immuneACCESS table as TCRdb keeps it, with only in-frame sequences that have V and J called. A part of the clones is gone; compared with another copy, unresolved V genes explain less than half, and the rest is unexplained. V and J calls and clone size are as listed in that table; D and trimming were resolved from the DNA. The sample data list some 180,000 clones, and roughly 92% of these were observed just once. 1% to 1.5% of the sample comes from the top ten.

The full study reports these points: No day 14 peak-response samples were available, so repertoires were characterized only after the peak T cell response. CD4 TCRs associated with the vaccine covered the entire spike protein, and the dominant responses were in regions 160-218 and 743-854. Participants were mostly white British, with more females than males. The authors suggested clonal diversity may have been underestimated. Epitopes outside the regions mutated in the B.1.351 and B.1.1.7 variants were reportedly recognized by nearly half of the unique spike-specific TCRs. The 56-69-year group was small, and its depth increase did not reach significance, likely because of low power. After two AZD1222 doses, spike-specific TCR breadth and depth were significantly higher than at day 0 and than in MenACWY recipients. Conclusions about previously exposed vaccinees are limited, since just 6 or 7 AZD1222 recipients were seropositive for SARS-CoV-2 at baseline.

The time point label on this specimen signifies: baseline before first vaccination. Vaccinee samples were obtained from the UK trials COV001 and COV002, which included a single-blind randomized controlled phase 2/3 trial of AZD1222 (ChAdOx1 nCoV-19) in healthy adults. Trial participant PBMC samples were collected at day 0 and day 28 after the second dose for TCRbeta chain sequencing. Concerning this clone itself: It has no known antigen specificity. Base qualities are not recorded, but no much larger clone differs from it by a single base.

The TCR sequence derives from an adult in good health. Sequenced material: peripheral blood, taken on day 0 of AZD1222 vaccination. Recombination linked TRBV30 to TRBJ1-1; TRBD1 matches 8 bases in the middle. CDR3 protein: CAWVSQGAGMNTEAFF. The DNA is as follows: TGTGCCTGGGTGAGTCAGGGGGCTGGGATGAACACTGAAGCTTTCTTT. Beyond the CDR3, the reference TRBV30 and TRBJ1-1 genes provide the residues; the full variable domain reads: SQTIHQWPATLVQPVGSPLSLECTVEGTSNPNLYWYRQAAGRGLQLLFYSVGIGQISSEVPQNLSASRPQDRQFILSSKKLLLSDSGFYLCAWVSQGAGMNTEAFFGQGTRLTVV.